The clone carrying this T cell receptor beta chain was counted ten times or more. The antigen is unknown. These data originate in a study of early T cells in non-severe SARS-CoV-2 infection. At the level of the study: RNA in bulk from unsorted whole blood was sequenced, and chains were unpaired.

Germline V CDR1 and CDR2: SNHLY, FYNNEI. The CDR3 length is 14 residues. The V gene end was trimmed by 3 bases and the J gene end by 2 bases; junction bases not matched to a gene: 3. Unique molecular identifiers were attached to individual cDNA molecules. Each CDR3 protein is one row after TCRdb ran MiXCR on the 5' RACE reads. This table has 65,000 to 85,000 distinct CDR3 sequences, around 16% appearing once. Study-wide findings and caveats: The VDJdb matching leaned toward anti-spike CD8 responses and overlooked private and CD4 specificities.

What was sequenced was whole blood. The clonotype was recovered from an adult who was a healthcare worker with PCR-confirmed SARS-CoV-2 infection or an uninfected control (not recorded which). The V and J genes are TRBV2 and TRBJ2-7, with 8 bases fitting TRBD1. The CDR3 DNA reads TGTGCCAGCAGTGACCTGACAGGGGCCTACGAGCAGTACTTC. It translates to CASSDLTGAYEQYF.